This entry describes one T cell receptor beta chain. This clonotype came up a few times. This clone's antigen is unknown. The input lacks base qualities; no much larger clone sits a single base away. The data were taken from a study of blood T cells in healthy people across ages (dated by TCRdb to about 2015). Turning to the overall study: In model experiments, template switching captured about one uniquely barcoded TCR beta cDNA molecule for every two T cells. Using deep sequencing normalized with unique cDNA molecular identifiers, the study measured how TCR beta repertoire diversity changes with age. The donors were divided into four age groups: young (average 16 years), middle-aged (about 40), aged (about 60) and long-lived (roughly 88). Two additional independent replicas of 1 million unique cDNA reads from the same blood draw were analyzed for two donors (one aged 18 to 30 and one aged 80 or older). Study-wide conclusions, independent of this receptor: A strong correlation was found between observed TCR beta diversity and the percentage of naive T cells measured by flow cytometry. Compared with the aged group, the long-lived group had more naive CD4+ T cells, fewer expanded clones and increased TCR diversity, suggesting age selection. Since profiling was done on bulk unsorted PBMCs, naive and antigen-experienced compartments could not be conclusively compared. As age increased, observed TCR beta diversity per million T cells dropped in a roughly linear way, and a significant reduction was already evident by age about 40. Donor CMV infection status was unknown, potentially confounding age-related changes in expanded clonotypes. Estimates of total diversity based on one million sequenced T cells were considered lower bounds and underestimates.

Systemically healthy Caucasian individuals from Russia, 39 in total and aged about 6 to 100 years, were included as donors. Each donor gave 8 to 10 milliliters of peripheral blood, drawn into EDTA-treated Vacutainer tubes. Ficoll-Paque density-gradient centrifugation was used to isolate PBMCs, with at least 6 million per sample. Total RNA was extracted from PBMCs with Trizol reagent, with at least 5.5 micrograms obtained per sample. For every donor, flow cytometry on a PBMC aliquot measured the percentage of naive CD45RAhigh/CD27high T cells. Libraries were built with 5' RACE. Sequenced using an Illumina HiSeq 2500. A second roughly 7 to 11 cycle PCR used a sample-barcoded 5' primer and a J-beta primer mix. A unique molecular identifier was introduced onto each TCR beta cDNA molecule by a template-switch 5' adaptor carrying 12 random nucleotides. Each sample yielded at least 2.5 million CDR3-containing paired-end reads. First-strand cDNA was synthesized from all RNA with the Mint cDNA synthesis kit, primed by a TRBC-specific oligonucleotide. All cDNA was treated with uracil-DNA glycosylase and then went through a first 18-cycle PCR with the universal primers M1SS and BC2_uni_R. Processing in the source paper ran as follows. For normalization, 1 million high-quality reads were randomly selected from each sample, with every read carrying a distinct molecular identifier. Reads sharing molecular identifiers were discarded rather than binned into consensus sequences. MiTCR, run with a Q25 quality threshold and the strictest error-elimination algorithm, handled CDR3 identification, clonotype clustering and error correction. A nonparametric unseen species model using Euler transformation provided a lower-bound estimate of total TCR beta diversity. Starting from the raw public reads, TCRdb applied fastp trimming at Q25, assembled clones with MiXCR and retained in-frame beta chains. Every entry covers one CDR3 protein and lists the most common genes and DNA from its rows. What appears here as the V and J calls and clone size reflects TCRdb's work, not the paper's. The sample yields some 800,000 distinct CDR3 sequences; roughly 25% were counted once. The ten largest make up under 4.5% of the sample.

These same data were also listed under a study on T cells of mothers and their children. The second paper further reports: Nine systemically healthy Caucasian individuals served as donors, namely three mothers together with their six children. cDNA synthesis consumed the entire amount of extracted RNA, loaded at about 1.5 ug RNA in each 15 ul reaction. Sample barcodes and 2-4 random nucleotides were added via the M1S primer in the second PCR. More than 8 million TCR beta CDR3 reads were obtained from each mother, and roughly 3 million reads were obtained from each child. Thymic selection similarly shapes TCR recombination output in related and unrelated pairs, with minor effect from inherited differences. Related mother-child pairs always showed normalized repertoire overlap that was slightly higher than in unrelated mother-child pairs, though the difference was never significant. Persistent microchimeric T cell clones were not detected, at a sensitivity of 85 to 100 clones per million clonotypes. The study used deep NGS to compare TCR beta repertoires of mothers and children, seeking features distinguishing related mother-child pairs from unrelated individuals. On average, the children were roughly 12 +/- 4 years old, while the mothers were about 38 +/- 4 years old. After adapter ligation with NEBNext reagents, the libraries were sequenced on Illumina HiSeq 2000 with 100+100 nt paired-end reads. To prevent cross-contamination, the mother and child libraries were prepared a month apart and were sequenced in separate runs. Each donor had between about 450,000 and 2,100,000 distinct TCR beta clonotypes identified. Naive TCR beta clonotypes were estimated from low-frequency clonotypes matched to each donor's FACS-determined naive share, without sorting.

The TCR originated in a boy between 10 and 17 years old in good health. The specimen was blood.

The CDR3: CSANPRELFYEQFF. DNA sequence: TGCAGTGCGAATCCCCGAGAGCTCTTTTATGAGCAGTTCTTC. The chain is encoded by TRBV20-1 joined to TRBJ2-1, with the D gene call left open. The CDR3 runs 14 amino acids, cysteine and phenylalanine included. Only CDR3 DNA remains: 42 bases, in frame from the first base. In the germline V gene (reference sequence), CDR1 corresponds to DFQATT and CDR2 to SNEGSKA. The V and J ends are trimmed by 6 bases and 8 bases, leaving 20 bases between them.